These 13 T cell receptor beta chains share one sample of origin, sequenced in a study of blood T cells in healthy people across ages (dated by TCRdb to about 2015). The library came from 5' RACE. Instrument used: Illumina HiSeq 2500. The second PCR ran for roughly 7 to 11 cycles and used a J-beta primer mix along with a sample-barcoded 5' primer. The public sequencing data were trimmed at Q25 with fastp and processed into clonotypes with MiXCR by TCRdb, which kept only in-frame beta chains. Each entry is one CDR3 protein sequence, shown with its most common DNA and genes. For this sample there are about 1,800,000 distinct CDR3 sequences; 25% to 30% appear just once. Of the sample, approximately 7.7% falls within the top ten clones. Specimen: blood. Receptors were obtained from a woman aged 25 to 45 in good health.

The J gene is TRBJ2-4, the V gene TRBV7-8, with D perhaps being TRBD1 or TRBD2 (5 bases each). The assigned J gene may be wrong: the sequence end matches TRBJ2-7 better. The length of the CDR3 is 16 residues. CDR1 and CDR2 (germline): SGHVS, FQNEAQ. The CDR3 sequence: CASSPRLGTNGHEQYF. The CDR3 DNA follows: TGTGCCAGCAGCCCCCGGCTGGGGACCAACGGCCACGAGCAGTACTTC.

The genes are TRBV7-2 and TRBJ2-3, with a weak D call TRBD1 (6 bases). V was cut by 4 bases and J by 1 base, with 12 bases left in between. Per the germline V gene, CDR1 is SGHTA and CDR2 is FQGNSA. CDR3 length: 15 residues. CDR3 nucleotides: TGTGCCAGCAGCTCCCCCCGGACAGGCACAGATACGCAGTATTTT. Translation: CASSSPRTGTDTQYF.

This clonotype appeared a few times. The chain carries TRBV20-1 and TRBJ2-7; 7 bases align to TRBD1. The length of the CDR3 is 14 residues. The germline V gene encodes CDR1 DFQATT and CDR2 SNEGSKA (reference sequence). Unmatched junction bases numbered 8, after V lost 2 bases and J lost 4 bases. The CDR3 DNA follows: TGCAGTGCTAGATATTGGACAGGTCCATACGAGCAGTACTTC. It encodes CSARYWTGPYEQYF.

This clonotype showed up just once. V usage is TRBV20-1 and J usage is TRBJ2-7, with D maybe TRBD2 (6 bases). Per germline, CDR1 DFQATT and CDR2 SNEGSKA (reference sequence). The CDR3 covers 15 residues. The V gene lost 8 bases and the J gene lost 0 bases, with 20 bases spanning the gap. The CDR3 region is CSTGLAGRSSYEQYF. CDR3 DNA sequence: TGCAGTACGGGCCTCGCAGGGAGGAGCTCCTACGAGCAGTACTTC.

This clonotype was seen more than once but under ten times. In DNA, the CDR3 is TGTGCCACCAGCAGCAGCCCTTCCCAGCGGGATTGGAATGAGCAGTTCTTC. Translating gives CATSSSPSQRDWNEQFF. V gene TRBV15 combines with J gene TRBJ2-1; 7 bases match TRBD2. Germline CDR1 LNHNV, CDR2 YYDKDF (reference sequence). CDR3 length: 17 residues. The ends lost 3 bases at V and 7 bases at J; junction bases unmatched: 15. The full variable domain, in which reference TRBV15 and TRBJ2-1 provide the parts outside the CDR3, is DAMVIQNPRYQVTQFGKPVTLSCSQTLNHNVMYWYQQKSSQAPKLLFHYYDKDFNNEADTPDNFQSRRPNTSFCFLDIRSPGLGDTAMYLCATSSSPSQRDWNEQFFGPGTRLTVL.

This clonotype was picked up a small number of times. A much larger clone lies a single base off, so this may be a read error. The chain links TRBV4-1 to TRBJ2-5; D gene ambiguous. With the DNA end fitting TRBJ2-7 better, the J assignment may be wrong. This CDR3 is built from 15 residues. Per the germline V gene, CDR1 is MGHRA and CDR2 is YSYEKL. CDR3 nucleotide sequence: TGCGCCAGCGGCCAAGAATCGGGCGGAAGCGACGAGCAGTACTTC. Its protein product is CASGQESGGSDEQYF.

V usage is TRBV21-1 and J usage is TRBJ2-5; the D segment call TRBD2 is taken from the table without a DNA check. TRBV21-1 counts as a pseudogene. The CDR3 has 17 residues. This CDR3 reads CASSKELAERGPETQYF. As DNA, the CDR3 is TGTGCCAGCAGCAAAGAATTAGCGGAAAGGGGTCCAGAGACCCAGTACTTC.

Only a few counts were recorded for this clonotype. The J gene is TRBJ2-7, the V gene TRBV20-1; TRBD2 aligns across 9 bases. Trimming at V came to 6 bases and at J to 2 bases, leaving 5 bases not matched to a gene. The CDR3 length is 13 residues. CDR1 and CDR2 from the germline V gene are DFQATT and SNEGSKA (reference sequence). This CDR3 is CSAEAGGPYEQYF. CDR3 DNA: TGCAGTGCCGAGGCGGGAGGGCCCTACGAGCAGTACTTC.

This clonotype came up a few times. The chain recombines TRBV15 with TRBJ2-7; D tentatively fits TRBD1 or TRBD2 (5 bases each). CDR1 is LNHNV, CDR2 YYDKDF, per germline (reference sequence). The CDR3 extends over 16 amino acids. The V end lost 3 bases, the J end lost 7 bases, and 22 bases lay between the germline ends. The CDR3 nucleotides read TGTGCCACCAGCAGCGGGACGGGGAACTCCTACAATGAGCAGTACTTC. It is translated as CATSSGTGNSYNEQYF.

This clonotype appeared many times. The V gene is TRBV7-6, the J gene TRBJ2-1, with a possible D match to TRBD1 (5 bases). Between the trimmed V and J ends, which lost 0 bases and 8 bases, there was a span of 8 bases. The CDR3 is 13 amino acids. Looked up from germline, CDR1 is SGHVS and CDR2 is FNYEAQ. The CDR3 is CASSLATGYEQFF. The CDR3 DNA is TGTGCCAGCAGCTTAGCCACAGGCTATGAGCAGTTCTTC.

The chain combines TRBV12-3 or TRBV12-4 with TRBJ2-1, with 8 bases that match TRBD2. CDR3 length: 15 amino acids. V shed 7 bases and J 7 bases; nucleotides not matched to a gene: 12. The CDR3 DNA follows: TGTGCCAGCACCTTGATGGGCGGGAGGTTGAATGAGCAGTTCTTC. Protein sequence: CASTLMGGRLNEQFF.

The chain employs TRBV2 and TRBJ1-4; D possibly corresponds to TRBD1 (6 bases). Germline loops: CDR1 SNHLY, CDR2 FYNNEI. The CDR3 is made up of 13 amino acids. With 10 bases removed from V and 2 bases from J, the gap between germline ends came to 11 bases. In DNA, the CDR3 is TGTGCCACAGCGAGGGGGACTAATGAAAAACTGTTTTTT. It codes for CATARGTNEKLFF.

This sequence joins TRBV5-6 and TRBJ1-4; the D gene is possibly TRBD1 (5 bases). V was shortened by 3 bases and J by 0 bases, with 12 bases between the two germline ends. The CDR3 has 16 amino acids. The germline CDR1 and CDR2 sequences are SGHDT and YYEEEE. In DNA form, the CDR3 reads TGTGCCAGCAGCTGGGGCCTAGTTGCAACTAATGAAAAACTGTTTTTT. Its translation: CASSWGLVATNEKLFF.